These T cell receptor beta chains were read from a single sample in a study of blood T cell repertoires in COVID-19. Profiling relied on immunoSEQ multiplex PCR, and the TCRdb table lists in-frame clones only, not all of them. The repertoire holds 200,000 to 250,000 clones, with about four fifths as singletons. Input material: peripheral blood. The receptors were gathered from a woman older than 75 with acute or convalescent COVID-19. Both conserved end residues are part of each CDR3. D genes are given only for firm matches. Only part of the rows carry a size: once, few, many, or a class if the clone is expanded.

D: -
size: -
V: TRBV29-1
J: TRBJ2-5
DNA: TGCAGCGTTAAGAGGAGAACCGAGACGGAGACCCAGTACTTC
CDR3: CSVKRRTETETQYF

D: -
size: -
V: TRBV12-5
J: TRBJ2-2
DNA: TGTGCTAGTGGTTTGGGGTCTACTGATGACGGGGAGCTGTTTTTT
CDR3: CASGLGSTDDGELFF

D: TRBD1
size: -
V: TRBV6-6
J: TRBJ2-2
DNA: TGTGCCAGCAGTTACCAACGGGACAGGGAGGTGTTTTTT
CDR3: CASSYQRDREVFF

D: TRBD2
size: -
V: TRBV18
J: TRBJ2-1
DNA: TGTGCCAGCTCACCGACTAGCGGGGCGCATGAGCAGTTCTTC
CDR3: CASSPTSGAHEQFF

D: -
size: -
V: TRBV6-6
J: TRBJ1-5
DNA: TGTGCCAGCAGTGGGACCGGGGGGGGCAATCAGCCCCAGCATTTT
CDR3: CASSGTGGGNQPQHF

D: TRBD2
size: -
V: TRBV7-9
J: TRBJ2-1
DNA: TGTGCCAGCAGCTTAACTAGCGGGGGGTACAATGAGCAGTTCTTC
CDR3: CASSLTSGGYNEQFF

D: TRBD1
size: once
V: TRBV7-2
J: TRBJ1-2
DNA: TGTGCCAGCAGCCCGGGGACAGGGCAAGGCTACACCTTC
CDR3: CASSPGTGQGYTF

D: TRBD1
size: many
V: TRBV6-2/TRBV6-3
J: TRBJ1-2
DNA: TGTGCCAGCAGTTTCGACAGGGGTTTGGGCCCACTCATTGGCTACACCTTC
CDR3: CASSFDRGLGPLIGYTF

D: -
size: -
V: TRBV7-9
J: TRBJ1-6
DNA: TGTGCCAGCAGCGGGAGGAATTCACCCCTCCACTTT
CDR3: CASSGRNSPLHF

D: -
size: -
V: TRBV4-1
J: TRBJ1-4
DNA: TGCGCCAGCAGCCAAGAATTTGACAGACTGTTTTTT
CDR3: CASSQEFDRLFF

D: -
size: -
V: TRBV3-1/TRBV3-2
J: TRBJ1-2
DNA: TGTGCCAGCAGCCAACAGGGAAACTATGGCTACACCTTC
CDR3: CASSQQGNYGYTF

D: -
size: few
V: TRBV6-5
J: TRBJ1-5
DNA: TGTGCCAGCCAGAATAGCAATCAGCCCCAGCATTTT
CDR3: CASQNSNQPQHF

D: -
size: -
V: TRBV11-3
J: TRBJ1-2
DNA: TGTGCCAGCAGCTTAGCGGGGGTTGGCTACACCTTC
CDR3: CASSLAGVGYTF

D: TRBD1
size: few
V: TRBV2
J: TRBJ1-2
DNA: TGTGCCAGCAGGGAACAGGGGGCGGGTGGCTACACCTTC
CDR3: CASREQGAGGYTF

D: TRBD2
size: -
V: TRBV9
J: TRBJ2-1
DNA: TGTGCCAGCAGCGTAGATCTCCTAGCGGGACACAATGAGCAGTTCTTC
CDR3: CASSVDLLAGHNEQFF

D: TRBD1
size: -
V: TRBV9
J: TRBJ2-5
DNA: TGTGCCAGCAGCGTAGATACAGGGGGCTCGGGAGAGACCCAGTACTTC
CDR3: CASSVDTGGSGETQYF

D: TRBD1
size: -
V: TRBV30
J: TRBJ1-1
DNA: TGTGCCTGGAGCATATCAGGGGGAAGGATTGCTTTCTTT
CDR3: CAWSISGGRIAFF

D: TRBD1
size: once
V: TRBV6-5
J: TRBJ1-1
DNA: TGTGCCAGCAGGACGACAGGGAGAGACACTGAAGCTTTCTTT
CDR3: CASRTTGRDTEAFF

D: TRBD1
size: -
V: TRBV5-8
J: TRBJ1-1
DNA: TGTGCCAGCAGCTCCCGAGGACAGGAAGGTGGAGCTTTCTTT
CDR3: CASSSRGQEGGAFF

D: -
size: -
V: TRBV28
J: TRBJ1-6
DNA: TGTGCCACTTACAGGGACGGGGATTCACCCCTCCACTTT
CDR3: CATYRDGDSPLHF